The 20 T cell receptor beta chains below were found in one sample sequenced in a study of response to subunit inactivated influenza vaccine. TCRdb re-called the RT-PCR reads with MiXCR, one entry per CDR3 protein. The data contain 150,000 to 200,000 distinct CDR3 sequences, more than 10% of them seen just once; the ten biggest clones take up 25% to 30%. In addition, the sample was reused for a study of T cells expressing NK-cell markers. As that study records: UMIs were included in TCR beta cDNA generated by 5'RACE template switching.

The material was CD8+ T cells sorted from PBMCs, obtained about 11 days after vaccination. The origin of the receptors is a man over 45 who received an inactivated influenza vaccine.

The chain couples TRBV7-8 to TRBJ2-2, with no clear D. V was pared by 6 bases and J by 6 bases, with 5 bases between. Germline loops: CDR1 SGHVS, CDR2 FQNEAQ. This CDR3 is built from 11 residues. For the CDR3, the DNA is TGTGCCAGCAGGTTTGCCGGGGAGCTGTTTTTT. This codes for CASRFAGELFF.

This chain joins TRBV19 and TRBJ2-3; D possibly corresponds to TRBD2 (5 bases). CDR1 is LNHDA, CDR2 SQIVND, per germline (reference sequence). The CDR3 is 17 amino acids. Trimming cost V 6 bases and J 0 bases, with 19 bases left between them. For the CDR3, the DNA is TGTGCCAGTAGCTCCCGACCGAGCGGATTAAGCACAGATACGCAGTATTTT. Protein product: CASSSRPSGLSTDTQYF. Looking up the rest from reference TRBV19 and TRBJ2-3 gives the full variable domain: DGGITQSPKYLFRKEGQNVTLSCEQNLNHDAMYWYRQDPGQGLRLIYYSQIVNDFQKGDIAEGYSVSREKKESFPLTVTSAQKNPTAFYLCASSSRPSGLSTDTQYFGPGTRLTVL.

Only a few counts were recorded for this clonotype. The V gene is TRBV10-3, the J gene TRBJ2-1; weak D call: TRBD1 (6 bases). The ends were cut back, 0 bases at V and 2 bases at J, with 17 bases in the middle. The length of the CDR3 is 18 residues. Germline V gene sequence: CDR1 ENHRY, CDR2 SYGVKD. Here the CDR3 DNA reads TGTGCCATCAGTGAGTCCATGGACCGGGACACAACCTACAATGAGCAGTTCTTC. As protein: CAISESMDRDTTYNEQFF.

In this sample, this clonotype turned up a few times. The chain couples TRBV5-1 to TRBJ1-5; no definite D call. In germline, CDR1 is SGHRS, CDR2 YFSETQ. The CDR3 extends over 13 amino acids. Deletions cut 2 bases from V and 3 bases from J, with 6 bases between. For the CDR3, the DNA is TGCGCCAGCAGCTTCGGTAACAATCAGCCCCAGCATTTT. Translated, it gives CASSFGNNQPQHF.

The chain joins TRBV6-1 to TRBJ2-7; D gene ambiguous. The V gene lost 6 bases and the J gene lost 4 bases, with 13 bases spanning the gap. This CDR3 has 13 residues. The germline CDR1 and CDR2 sequences are MNHNS and SASEGT. The CDR3 bases are TGTGCCAGCAGCAACCTTGGGGTTTACGAGCAGTACTTC. It yields the protein CASSNLGVYEQYF.

This clonotype was seen a single time. The J gene is TRBJ2-2, the V gene TRBV11-1, with D tentatively TRBD1 or TRBD2 (5 bases each). Trimming removed 8 bases at V and 5 bases at J, with 9 bases between. Germline assignment: CDR1 SGHAT and CDR2 FQDESV (reference sequence). The length of the CDR3 is 12 residues. The CDR3 bases are TGTGCCAGCCAGGGACCTACCGGGGAGCTGTTTTTT. This gives the protein CASQGPTGELFF. The variable domain in full, with the rest retrieved from reference TRBV11-1 and TRBJ2-2, is EAEVAQSPRYKITEKSQAVAFWCDPISGHATLYWYRQILGQGPELLVQFQDESVVDDSQLPKDRFSAERLKGVDSTLKIQPAELGDSAMYLCASQGPTGELFFGEGSRLTVL.

In its sample, this clonotype was seen many times. This chain joins TRBV6-2 or TRBV6-3 and TRBJ1-5, with 9 bases lining up with TRBD1. Germline assignment: CDR1 MNHEY and CDR2 SVGEGT. There are 13 residues in the CDR3. After removal of 8 bases from V and 5 bases from J, the junction contained 4 bases not matched to a gene. The CDR3 sequence: CASRDRDHQPQHF. For the CDR3, the DNA is TGTGCCAGCCGGGACAGGGATCATCAGCCCCAGCATTTT.

The CDR3 sequence is CASSLGVGSQETQYF. The CDR3 nucleotides read TGTGCCAGCAGCTTGGGGGTGGGGAGCCAAGAGACCCAGTACTTC. The gene calls are TRBV5-8 and TRBJ2-5, with a possible D match to TRBD2 (5 bases). Germline V gives CDR1 SGHTS, CDR2 YDEGEE. V lost 0 bases, J lost 1 base, and 10 bases lay in between. The CDR3 totals 15 residues.

This clonotype was detected a few times. This chain connects TRBV4-3 to TRBJ1-4; weak D call: TRBD1 (5 bases). The CDR3 is made up of 14 amino acids. V lost 1 base and J lost 5, with 8 bases in between. The germline CDR1 and CDR2 sequences are LGHNA and YSLEER. The CDR3 is CASSQVGGNEKLFF. The DNA of the CDR3 is TGCGCCAGCAGCCAAGTGGGGGGGAATGAAAAACTGTTTTTT.

The chain is built from TRBV6-1 and TRBJ1-2; D remains ambiguous. Germline lookup yields CDR1 MNHNS and CDR2 SASEGT. Trimming shortened V by 7 bases and J by 6 bases, and 21 bases separated the two germline ends. There are 15 residues in the CDR3. CDR3 sequence: CASTLIQEAENGYTF. DNA for the CDR3: TGTGCCAGCACCTTGATCCAAGAGGCTGAAAATGGCTACACCTTC.

This chain joins TRBV10-3 and TRBJ2-6; 8 bases are shared with TRBD1. Losses at the gene ends were 1 base for V and 0 bases for J; bases not matched to a gene: 17. From germline, CDR1 is ENHRY and CDR2 SYGVKD. This CDR3 has 22 residues. The CDR3 here is CAISEFKARTGPEVSGANVLTF. Here the CDR3 DNA reads TGTGCCATCAGTGAGTTTAAGGCTAGGACAGGGCCTGAGGTCTCTGGGGCCAACGTCCTGACTTTC.

The V gene is TRBV7-9, the J gene TRBJ1-2; 8 bases line up with TRBD1. CDR3 length equals 15 residues. Germline values: CDR1 SEHNR, CDR2 FQNEAQ (reference sequence). J was trimmed by 8 bases and V by 5 bases; bases with no gene match: 13. CDR3 nucleotide sequence: TGTGCCAGCAGCCCGGACCTGGACAGGGTCGCCGGCTACACCTTC. Translating gives CASSPDLDRVAGYTF.

This clonotype was observed a few times. This chain joins TRBV27 and TRBJ2-2; D unclear. Trimming removed 7 bases from V and 3 bases from J, with 3 bases in between. The CDR3 spans 11 residues. From germline, CDR1 is MNHEY and CDR2 SMNVEV (reference sequence). The CDR3 bases are TGTGCCAGCACGCACACCGGGGAGCTGTTTTTT. Its protein product is CASTHTGELFF.

This CDR3 reads CASSRGGFGYTF. CDR3 nucleotides: TGTGCCAGCAGTAGAGGGGGGTTTGGCTACACCTTC. V and J are TRBV28 and TRBJ1-2, with D maybe TRBD1 (6 bases). Germline CDR1 is MDHEN and CDR2 is SYDVKM. V was clipped by 5 bases and J by 7 bases, with 11 bases between them. The length of the CDR3 is 12 residues.

The CDR3 protein is CASSSRGADYGYTF. CDR3 in DNA: TGTGCCAGCAGCTCCCGCGGGGCTGACTATGGCTACACCTTC. The chain joins TRBV13 to TRBJ1-2; D possibly corresponds to TRBD1 (5 bases). Germline CDR1 reads PRHDT; CDR2 reads FYEKMQ (reference sequence). The CDR3 runs to 14 residues. The V end lost 4 bases, the J end lost 3 bases, and 12 bases lay between the germline ends.

This clonotype was seen ten or more times. The V gene is TRBV27, the J gene TRBJ2-2; a weak D match, TRBD1 (7 bases). Per germline, CDR1 MNHEY and CDR2 SMNVEV (reference sequence). CDR3 length equals 16 residues. Trimming pared 1 base from V and 5 bases from J, leaving 14 bases between. The CDR3 loop reads CASSLYEGAGTGELFF. For the CDR3, the DNA is TGTGCCAGCAGTTTATACGAGGGGGCGGGAACCGGGGAGCTGTTTTTT.

In nucleotides, the CDR3 is TGTGCCTCCACACGAAGCGGTTCCTCTAGCACAGATACGCAGTATTTT. Protein: CASTRSGSSSTDTQYF. The rearrangement uses TRBV19 and TRBJ2-3; weak D call: TRBD2 (5 bases). Looked up from germline, CDR1 is LNHDA and CDR2 is SQIVND (reference sequence). The V and J ends lost 11 bases and 0 bases respectively, with 21 bases between them. The CDR3 covers 16 residues.

The chain recombines TRBV11-3 with TRBJ1-1; D is ambiguous. Germline V lookup: CDR1 SGHNT, CDR2 YENEEA. The CDR3 loop spans 13 amino acids. Between the trimmed V and J ends, which lost 5 bases and 2 bases, there was a span of 9 bases. DNA for the CDR3: TGTGCCAGCAGCATCACAGTCAACACTGAAGCTTTCTTT. The encoded protein is CASSITVNTEAFF.

The chain employs TRBV6-1 and TRBJ1-2; TRBD1 is a possible D gene (6 bases). Per germline, CDR1 MNHNS and CDR2 SASEGT. Trimming pared 6 bases from V and 6 bases from J, leaving 17 bases between. The CDR3 length is 14 residues. CDR3 DNA: TGTGCCAGCAGCCGAGGACAGATGGTGGATGGCTACACCTTC. Amino acids: CASSRGQMVDGYTF.

This clonotype turned up a few times. The chain links TRBV19 to TRBJ1-2; TRBD1 is a possible D gene (5 bases). In germline, CDR1 is LNHDA, CDR2 SQIVND (reference sequence). V lost 6 bases, J lost 8 bases, and 25 bases lay in between. The CDR3 runs 16 residues. The CDR3 DNA is TGTGCCAGTAGCCCCGAGGGACCGTCTTGGGTCTTGGGCTACACCTTC. Its protein is CASSPEGPSWVLGYTF. Together with reference TRBV19 and TRBJ1-2, the CDR3 gives the full variable domain: DGGITQSPKYLFRKEGQNVTLSCEQNLNHDAMYWYRQDPGQGLRLIYYSQIVNDFQKGDIAEGYSVSREKKESFPLTVTSAQKNPTAFYLCASSPEGPSWVLGYTFGSGTRLTVV.